The clone carrying this T cell receptor (beta chain) was detected many times. Its specificity is not known. This sample stems from a study of T-cell memory formation after mild COVID-19. About the research overall: The two donors had largely donor-specific TCR clusters.

MiXCR, applied by TCRdb to the 5' RACE reads, yields one record per CDR3 protein. The top ten hold roughly 21% of the sample, which has about 430,000 distinct CDR3 sequences, under 20% seen once. Notes on the study in general: Certain responding clones were present in pre-infection memory, suggesting participation of cross-reactive memory. Contracting clones localized mainly to CM and EM when CD4+ and mainly to EMRA when CD8+.

The V segment lost 0 bases and the J segment 3 bases; nucleotides outside the gene matches: 5. This CDR3 comprises 16 residues. Germline assignment: CDR1 SGHTA and CDR2 FQGNSA. This clonotype was obtained from a man younger than 35 who had mild COVID-19 (a few samples of this study predate the infection). Cell type and time point are not known. The sequenced material came from PBMCs or a T cell subset sorted from them (not recorded which). This sequence joins TRBV7-2 and TRBJ2-1; TRBD1 aligns across 7 bases. The CDR3 nucleotides are TGTGCCAGCAGCTTAGCGATGGCAGGGGGCTACAATGAGCAGTTCTTC. Its protein product is CASSLAMAGGYNEQFF.